What follows are 5 T cell receptor beta chains derived from one specimen sequenced in a study of blood T cell repertoires in COVID-19. The data were produced by immunoSEQ multiplex PCR, yet TCRdb's version contains in-frame clones alone and is incomplete. In the table there are around 380,000 clones, around 87% of which are singletons. The sample taken for sequencing was PBMCs or T cells enriched from blood (not recorded which). The receptors shown here come from a man aged 30-40 years who had recovered from COVID-19.

The rearrangement joins TRBV5-1 to TRBJ1-2; possibly TRBD1 for D (6 bases). The CDR3 consists of 12 residues. The V gene lost 0 bases and the J gene lost 8 bases, with 8 bases spanning the gap. Germline-derived CDR1 and CDR2 are SGHRS and YFSETQ. CDR3 bases: TGCGCCAGCAGCTTGGGGGGGCTGGGCTACACCTTC. Protein sequence: CASSLGGLGYTF.

This clone was seen only once. The chain recombines TRBV23-1 with TRBJ1-4; D is possibly TRBD1 (6 bases). TRBV23-1 is designated an ORF whose function remains uncertain. V lost 0 bases, J lost 4 bases, and 9 bases lay in between. This CDR3 is 15 amino acids long. For the CDR3, the DNA is TGCGCCAGCAGTCAATCAGGCAGGGGTAATGAAAAACTGTTTTTT. The encoded protein is CASSQSGRGNEKLFF.

This chain uses TRBV5-6 with TRBJ2-2; 9 positions agree with TRBD1. Germline V lookup: CDR1 SGHDT, CDR2 YYEEEE. The CDR3 totals 17 residues. V lost 4 bases and J lost 6; bases outside the gene matches: 13. This CDR3 reads CASSLRGQGVSSGELFF. In DNA form, the CDR3 reads TGTGCCAGCAGCCTAAGGGGACAGGGAGTTAGCTCCGGGGAGCTGTTTTTT.

This rearrangement joins TRBV10-3 to TRBJ2-7, with 10 bases matching TRBD2. V lost 6 bases to trimming and J lost 0 bases; unmatched junction nucleotides: 8. Germline values: CDR1 ENHRY, CDR2 SYGVKD. The length of the CDR3 is 16 residues. In DNA form, the CDR3 reads TGTGCCATCAGGGGGCTAGCGGGGGATTTCTCCTACGAGCAGTACTTC. Its protein is CAIRGLAGDFSYEQYF.

This clone was detected only once. In DNA, the CDR3 is TGTGCCACCAGCGGCGCGGGGTGGGGCACTGAAGCTTTCTTT. This encodes CATSGAGWGTEAFF. The V call is TRBV15, the J call TRBJ1-1; D unresolved. The CDR3 contains 14 residues. Germline CDR1 LNHNV, CDR2 YYDKDF (reference sequence). V lost 5 bases to trimming and J lost 4 bases, with 14 bases between them.